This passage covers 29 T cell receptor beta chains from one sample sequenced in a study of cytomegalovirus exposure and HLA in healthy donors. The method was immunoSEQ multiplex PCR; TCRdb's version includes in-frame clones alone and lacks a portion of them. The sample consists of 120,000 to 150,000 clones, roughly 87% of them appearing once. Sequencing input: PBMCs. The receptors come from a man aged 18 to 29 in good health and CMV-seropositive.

The CDR3 sequence: CASSRQPYGYTF. The DNA of the CDR3 is TGTGCCAGTAGTAGACAGCCTTATGGCTACACCTTC. The chain links TRBV19 to TRBJ1-2, with D possibly being TRBD1 (5 bases). V lost 4 bases and J 5 bases, leaving 8 bases between the germline ends. CDR1 LNHDA and CDR2 SQIVND come from the germline V gene (reference sequence). The CDR3 totals 12 residues.

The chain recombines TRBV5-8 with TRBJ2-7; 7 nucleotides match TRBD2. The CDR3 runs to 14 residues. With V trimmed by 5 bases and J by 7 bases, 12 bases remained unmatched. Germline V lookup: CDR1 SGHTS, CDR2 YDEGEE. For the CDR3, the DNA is TGTGCCAGCAGTCTCGGACTAGAAATCGGAGAGCAGTACTTC. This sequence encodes CASSLGLEIGEQYF.

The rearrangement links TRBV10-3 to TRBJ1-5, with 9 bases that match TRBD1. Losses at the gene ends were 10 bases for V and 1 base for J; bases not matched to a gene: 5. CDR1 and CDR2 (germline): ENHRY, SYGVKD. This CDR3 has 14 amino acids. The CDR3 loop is CATTGGLSNQPQHF. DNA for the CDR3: TGTGCCACTACAGGGGGCCTAAGCAATCAGCCCCAGCATTTT.

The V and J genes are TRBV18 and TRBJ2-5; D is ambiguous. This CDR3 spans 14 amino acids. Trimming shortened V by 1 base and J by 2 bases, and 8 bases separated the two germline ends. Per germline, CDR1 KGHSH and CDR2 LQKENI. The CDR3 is CASSPLDSQETQYF. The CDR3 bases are TGTGCCAGCTCACCACTCGACTCACAAGAGACCCAGTACTTC.

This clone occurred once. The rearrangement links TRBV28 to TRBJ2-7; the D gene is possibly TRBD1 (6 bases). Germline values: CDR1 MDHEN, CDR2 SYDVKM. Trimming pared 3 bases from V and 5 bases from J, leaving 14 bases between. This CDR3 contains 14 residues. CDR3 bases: TGTGCCAGCAGTTTTGGAACAGGGTACCACGAGCAGTACTTC. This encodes CASSFGTGYHEQYF.

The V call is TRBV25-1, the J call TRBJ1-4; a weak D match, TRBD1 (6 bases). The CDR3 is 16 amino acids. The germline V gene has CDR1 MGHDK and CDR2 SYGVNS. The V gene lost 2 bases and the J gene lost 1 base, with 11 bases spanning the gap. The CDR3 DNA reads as TGTGCCAGCAGTGAAAGCAGGGGTGGAACTAATGAAAAACTGTTTTTT. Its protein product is CASSESRGGTNEKLFF.

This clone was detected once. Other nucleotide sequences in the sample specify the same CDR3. CDR3 in amino acids: CASSQTGVSNQPQHF. DNA for the CDR3: TGTGCCAGCAGTCAGACAGGGGTTAGCAATCAGCCCCAGCATTTT. The gene calls are TRBV7-8 and TRBJ1-5, with 8 bases that match TRBD1. The CDR3 covers 15 residues. Germline CDR1 and CDR2: SGHVS and FQNEAQ. The ends lost 6 bases at V and 0 bases at J; junction bases unmatched: 4.

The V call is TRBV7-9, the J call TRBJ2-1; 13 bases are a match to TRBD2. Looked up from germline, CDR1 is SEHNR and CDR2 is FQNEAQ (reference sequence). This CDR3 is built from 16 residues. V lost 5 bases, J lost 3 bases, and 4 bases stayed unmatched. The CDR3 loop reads CASSGLAGAYYNEQFF. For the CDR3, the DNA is TGTGCCAGCAGCGGACTAGCGGGAGCCTACTACAATGAGCAGTTCTTC.

The CDR3 DNA is TGTGCCAGTAGTATAGACACAAGAAAACTGTTTTTT. Protein sequence: CASSIDTRKLFF. This chain joins TRBV19 and TRBJ1-4; D unclear. The CDR3 consists of 12 residues. Germline V gives CDR1 LNHDA, CDR2 SQIVND (reference sequence). Trimming took 0 bases from V and 10 from J, leaving 6 bases between them.

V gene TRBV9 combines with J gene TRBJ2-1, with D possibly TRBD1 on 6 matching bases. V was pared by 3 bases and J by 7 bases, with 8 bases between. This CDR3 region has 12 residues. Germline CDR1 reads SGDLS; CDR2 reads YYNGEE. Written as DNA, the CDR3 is TGTGCCAGCAGCGAGACAGGTAATGAGCAGTTCTTC. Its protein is CASSETGNEQFF.

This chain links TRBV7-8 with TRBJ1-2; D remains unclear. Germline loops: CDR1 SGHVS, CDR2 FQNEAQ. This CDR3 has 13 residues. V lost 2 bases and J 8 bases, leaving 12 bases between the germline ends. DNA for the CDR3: TGTGCCAGCAGCTTACCTTTCCCCGGGGGCTACACCTTC. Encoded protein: CASSLPFPGGYTF.

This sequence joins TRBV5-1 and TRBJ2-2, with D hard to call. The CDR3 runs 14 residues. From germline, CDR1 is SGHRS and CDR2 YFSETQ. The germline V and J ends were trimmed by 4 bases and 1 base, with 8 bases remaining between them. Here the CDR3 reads CASSPRQNTGELFF. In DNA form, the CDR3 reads TGCGCCAGCAGCCCAAGACAGAACACCGGGGAGCTGTTTTTT.

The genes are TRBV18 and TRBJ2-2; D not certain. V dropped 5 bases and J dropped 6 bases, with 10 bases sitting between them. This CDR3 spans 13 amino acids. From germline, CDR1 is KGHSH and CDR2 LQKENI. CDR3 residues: CASSSEISGELFF. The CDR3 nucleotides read TGTGCCAGCTCATCGGAGATCTCCGGGGAGCTGTTTTTT. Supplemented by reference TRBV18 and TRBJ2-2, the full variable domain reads NAGVMQNPRHLVRRRGQEARLRCSPMKGHSHVYWYRQLPEEGLKFMVYLQKENIIDESGMPKERFSAEFPKEGPSILRIQQVVRGDSAAYFCASSSEISGELFFGEGSRLTVL.

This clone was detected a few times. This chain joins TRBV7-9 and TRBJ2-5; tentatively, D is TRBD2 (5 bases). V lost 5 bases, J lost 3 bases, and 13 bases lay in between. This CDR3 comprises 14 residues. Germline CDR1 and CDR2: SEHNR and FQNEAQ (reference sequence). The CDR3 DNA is TGTGCCAGCAGCATCCACGCCGGGGAAGAGACCCAGTACTTC. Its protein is CASSIHAGEETQYF.

The CDR3 bases are TGTGCCAGCAGCTTAGGAATTAACAGGGTCATTAGGGAGACCCAGTACTTC. The encoded protein is CASSLGINRVIRETQYF. This chain uses TRBV7-9 with TRBJ2-5; a weak D match, TRBD1 (6 bases). This CDR3 is 17 amino acids long. Germline loops: CDR1 SEHNR, CDR2 FQNEAQ (reference sequence). Deletions cut 1 base from V and 5 bases from J, with 20 bases between.

CDR3 loop: CASRKSGTGDGYTF. CDR3 bases: TGTGCCAGCAGAAAGAGTGGGACAGGGGATGGCTACACCTTC. The genes are TRBV6-6 and TRBJ1-2; TRBD1 matches 10 bases. The CDR3 sequence is 14 residues long. V lost 6 bases, J lost 6 bases, and 7 bases stayed unmatched. Germline CDR1 and CDR2: MNHNY and SVGAGI (reference sequence).

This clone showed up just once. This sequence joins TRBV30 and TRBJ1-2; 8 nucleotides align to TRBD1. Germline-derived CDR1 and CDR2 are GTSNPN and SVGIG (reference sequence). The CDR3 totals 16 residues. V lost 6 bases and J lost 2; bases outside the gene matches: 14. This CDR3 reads CACNPPGGRGNYGYTF. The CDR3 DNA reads TGTGCCTGCAATCCTCCAGGGGGCCGGGGGAACTATGGCTACACCTTC.

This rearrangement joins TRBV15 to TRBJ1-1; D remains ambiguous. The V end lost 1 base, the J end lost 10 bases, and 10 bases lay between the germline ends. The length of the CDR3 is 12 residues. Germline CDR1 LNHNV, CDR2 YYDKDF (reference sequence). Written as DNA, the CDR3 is TGTGCCACCAGCAGAGGAGGGTTTCGAGCTTTCTTT. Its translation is CATSRGGFRAFF.

Here the CDR3 reads CASSFIQGEGEAFF. DNA for the CDR3: TGCGCCAGCAGCTTTATACAGGGGGAAGGTGAAGCTTTCTTT. The chain recombines TRBV5-1 with TRBJ1-1; TRBD1 matches 8 bases. The trim removed 2 bases at V and 7 bases at J, leaving 7 bases unmatched. Germline assignment: CDR1 SGHRS and CDR2 YFSETQ. The CDR3 sequence is 14 residues long. The variable domain in full, with the rest retrieved from reference TRBV5-1 and TRBJ1-1, is KAGVTQTPRYLIKTRGQQVTLSCSPISGHRSVSWYQQTPGQGLQFLFEYFSETQRNKGNFPGRFSGRQFSNSRSEMNVSTLELGDSALYLCASSFIQGEGEAFFGQGTRLTVV.

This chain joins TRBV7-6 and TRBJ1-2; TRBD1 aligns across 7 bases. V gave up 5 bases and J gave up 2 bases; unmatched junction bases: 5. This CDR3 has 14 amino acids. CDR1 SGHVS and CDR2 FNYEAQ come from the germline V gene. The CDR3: CASSPGQHNYGYTF. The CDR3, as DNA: TGTGCCAGCAGCCCGGGACAGCACAACTATGGCTACACCTTC. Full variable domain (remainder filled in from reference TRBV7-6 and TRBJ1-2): GAGVSQSPRYKVTKRGQDVALRCDPISGHVSLYWYRQALGQGPEFLTYFNYEAQQDKSGLPNDRFSAERPEGSISTLTIQRTEQRDSAMYRCASSPGQHNYGYTFGSGTRLTVV.

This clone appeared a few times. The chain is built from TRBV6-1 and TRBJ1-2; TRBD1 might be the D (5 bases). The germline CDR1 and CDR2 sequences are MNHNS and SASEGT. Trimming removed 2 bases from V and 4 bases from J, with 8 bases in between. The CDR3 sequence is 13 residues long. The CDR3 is CASSEQGGYGYTF. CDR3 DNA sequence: TGTGCCAGCAGTGAACAGGGTGGCTATGGCTACACCTTC.

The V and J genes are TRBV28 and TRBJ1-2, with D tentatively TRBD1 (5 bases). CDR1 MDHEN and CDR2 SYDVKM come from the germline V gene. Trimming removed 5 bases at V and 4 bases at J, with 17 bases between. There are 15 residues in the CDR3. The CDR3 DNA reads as TGTGCCAGCAGTGGGGGAGGGTCGGGAATCTATGGCTACACCTTC. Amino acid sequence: CASSGGGSGIYGYTF.

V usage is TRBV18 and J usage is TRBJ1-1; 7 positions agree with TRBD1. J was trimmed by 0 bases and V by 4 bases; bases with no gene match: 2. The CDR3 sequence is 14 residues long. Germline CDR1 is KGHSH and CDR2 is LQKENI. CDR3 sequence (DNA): TGTGCCAGCTCACAACAGGGGATGAACACTGAAGCTTTCTTT. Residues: CASSQQGMNTEAFF.

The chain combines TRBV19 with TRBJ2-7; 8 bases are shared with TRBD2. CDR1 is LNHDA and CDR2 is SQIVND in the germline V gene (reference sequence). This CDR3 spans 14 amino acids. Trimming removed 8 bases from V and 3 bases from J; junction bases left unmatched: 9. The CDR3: CASSRQAGGYEQYF. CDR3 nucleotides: TGTGCCAGTTCTAGACAGGCGGGGGGCTACGAGCAGTACTTC.

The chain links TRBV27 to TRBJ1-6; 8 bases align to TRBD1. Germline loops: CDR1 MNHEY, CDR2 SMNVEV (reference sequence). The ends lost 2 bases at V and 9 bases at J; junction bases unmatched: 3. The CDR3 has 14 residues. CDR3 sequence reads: CASSLGQGASPLHF. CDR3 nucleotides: TGTGCCAGCAGTTTAGGGCAGGGGGCTTCACCCCTCCACTTT.

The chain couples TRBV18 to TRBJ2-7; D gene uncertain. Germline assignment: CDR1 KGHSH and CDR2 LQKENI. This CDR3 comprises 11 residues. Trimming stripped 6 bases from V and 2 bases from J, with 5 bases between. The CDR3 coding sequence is TGTGCCAGCTCCCCTACCTACGAGCAGTACTTC. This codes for CASSPTYEQYF.

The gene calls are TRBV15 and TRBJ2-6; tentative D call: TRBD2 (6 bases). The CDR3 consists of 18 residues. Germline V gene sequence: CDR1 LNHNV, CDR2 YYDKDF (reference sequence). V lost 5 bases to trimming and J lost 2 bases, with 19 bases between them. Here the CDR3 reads CATSSAAGFSPGANVLTF. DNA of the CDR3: TGTGCCACCAGCTCGGCGGCGGGGTTCAGTCCTGGGGCCAACGTCCTGACTTTC.

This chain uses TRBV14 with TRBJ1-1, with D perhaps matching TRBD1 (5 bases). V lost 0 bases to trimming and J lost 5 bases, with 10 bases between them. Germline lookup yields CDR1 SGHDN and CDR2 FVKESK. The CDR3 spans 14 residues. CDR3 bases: TGTGCCAGCAGCCAAGAGGGGGGGTGGACTGAAGCTTTCTTT. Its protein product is CASSQEGGWTEAFF.

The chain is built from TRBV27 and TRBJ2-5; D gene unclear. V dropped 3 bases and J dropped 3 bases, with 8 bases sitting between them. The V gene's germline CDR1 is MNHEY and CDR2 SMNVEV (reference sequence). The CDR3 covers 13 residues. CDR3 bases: TGTGCCAGCAGTTTTGATGGAGAAGAGACCCAGTACTTC. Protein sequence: CASSFDGEETQYF.